This entry lists 15 T cell receptor beta chains sequenced from one sample in a study of blood T cell repertoires in COVID-19. Libraries were prepared by immunoSEQ multiplex PCR; TCRdb keeps only in-frame clonotypes and omits some of them. The table records about 300,000 clones, 85% to 90% of them present only once. Sequenced sample: PBMCs or T cells enriched from blood (not recorded which). The receptors here all came from a man aged 25-45 years who had recovered from COVID-19.

This clone was detected once. The V call is TRBV25-1, the J call TRBJ2-6; possibly TRBD2 for D (5 bases). The CDR3 covers 16 residues. Trimming pared 3 bases from V and 2 bases from J, leaving 11 bases between. CDR1 is MGHDK, CDR2 SYGVNS, per germline. The CDR3 coding sequence is TGTGCCAGCAGTGACCCTAGCCAGACTGGGGCCAACGTCCTGACTTTC. Its translation: CASSDPSQTGANVLTF. Full variable domain (missing parts from reference TRBV25-1 and TRBJ2-6): EADIYQTPRYLVIGTGKKITLECSQTMGHDKMYWYQQDPGMELHLIHYSYGVNSTEKGDLSSESTVSRIRTEHFPLTLESARPSHTSQYLCASSDPSQTGANVLTFGAGSRLTVL.

The rearrangement uses TRBV5-6 and TRBJ2-7; TRBD1 matches at 11 bases. Looked up from germline, CDR1 is SGHDT and CDR2 is YYEEEE. J lost 0 bases, V lost 4 bases, and 12 bases had no gene match. The CDR3 consists of 18 residues. The CDR3 DNA reads TGTGCCAGCAGCCCGGGAAGGGGACAGGGGGGCTTCTCCTACGAGCAGTACTTC. It translates to CASSPGRGQGGFSYEQYF.

The sample holds many counts of this clone. The V and J genes are TRBV24-1 and TRBJ2-2, with 8 bases fitting TRBD2. The V gene's germline CDR1 is KGHDR and CDR2 SFDVKD. The length of the CDR3 is 15 residues. V shed 4 bases, J shed 4 bases, and the junction held 4 bases outside the gene matches. The CDR3 loop is CATSDGTSGTGELFF. CDR3 nucleotides: TGTGCCACCAGTGACGGTACTAGCGGCACCGGGGAGCTGTTTTTT.

This clone was observed a single time. The J gene is TRBJ2-2, the V gene TRBV7-8, with 10 positions matching TRBD2. V trimming: 5 bases; J trimming: 6 bases; junction bases outside the gene matches: 12. CDR1 and CDR2 from the germline V gene are SGHVS and FQNEAQ. The CDR3 has 17 residues. The CDR3 sequence is CASSQRDLAGAPGELFF. The CDR3 region has the DNA TGTGCCAGCAGCCAACGGGATCTAGCGGGAGCCCCCGGGGAGCTGTTTTTT.

Here the CDR3 DNA reads TGTGCCAGTAGCGCGCTTAGCTCTGGAAACACCATATATTTT. Translated: CASSALSSGNTIYF. The rearrangement uses TRBV19 and TRBJ1-3, with D unresolved. Trimming stripped 6 bases from V and 0 bases from J, with 9 bases between. The CDR3 is 14 amino acids. Germline values: CDR1 LNHDA, CDR2 SQIVND (reference sequence).

This chain joins TRBV7-9 and TRBJ2-7; D might be TRBD2 (6 bases). V lost 0 bases and J lost 6, with 9 bases in between. This CDR3 is built from 13 residues. Germline V gene lookup returns CDR1 SEHNR and CDR2 FQNEAQ (reference sequence). CDR3 in amino acids: CASSLAGGLEQYF. CDR3 bases: TGTGCCAGCAGCTTAGCCGGGGGACTCGAGCAGTACTTC.

The chain combines TRBV28 with TRBJ2-7; perhaps TRBD1 as D (5 bases). CDR1 and CDR2 (germline): MDHEN, SYDVKM. The V end lost 2 bases, the J end lost 2 bases, and 7 bases lay between the germline ends. CDR3 length: 13 amino acids. This chain's CDR3 is CASSLQGTYEQYF. In DNA form, the CDR3 reads TGTGCCAGCAGTTTACAGGGAACCTACGAGCAGTACTTC.

The chain couples TRBV6-9 to TRBJ1-2; 9 bases fit TRBD1. The CDR3 extends over 15 amino acids. The germline V gene encodes CDR1 MNHGY and CDR2 SVAAGI. Unmatched junction bases numbered 8, after V lost 3 bases and J lost 6 bases. The CDR3 region has the DNA TGTGCCAGCAGTTACCGGGACAGGGTAGGGGATGGCTACACCTTC. Its translation: CASSYRDRVGDGYTF.

This clone was picked up one time. V usage is TRBV3-1 (or the pseudogene TRBV3-2) and J usage is TRBJ2-3; 7 bases are a match to TRBD2. Trimming cost V 5 bases and J 0 bases; bases outside gene matches: 2. The germline V gene has CDR1 LGHDT and CDR2 YNNKEL (reference sequence). The CDR3 loop spans 14 amino acids. The CDR3 coding sequence is TGTGCCAGCAGCTATAGCGGGAGCACAGATACGCAGTATTTT. The encoded protein is CASSYSGSTDTQYF.

This chain joins TRBV5-1 and TRBJ2-2; 11 positions match TRBD2. The germline V gene has CDR1 SGHRS and CDR2 YFSETQ. The CDR3 extends over 18 amino acids. The trim removed 1 base at V and 3 bases at J, leaving 8 bases unmatched. The CDR3 loop is CASSLRLAGGRDTGELFF. CDR3 nucleotide sequence: TGCGCCAGCAGCTTGCGCCTAGCGGGGGGCCGGGACACCGGGGAGCTGTTTTTT.

This clone came up a few times. The rearrangement links TRBV14 to TRBJ2-7; no reliable D call. Trimming cost V 4 bases and J 5 bases, with 6 bases left between them. CDR3 length: 11 amino acids. CDR1 and CDR2 (germline): SGHDN, FVKESK. CDR3 in amino acids: CASSPNHEQYF. The CDR3 bases are TGTGCCAGCAGCCCTAACCACGAGCAGTACTTC.

The gene calls are TRBV7-9 and TRBJ1-3, with D perhaps matching TRBD1 (5 bases). Germline assignment: CDR1 SEHNR and CDR2 FQNEAQ (reference sequence). CDR3 length equals 14 residues. V was shortened by 3 bases and J by 0 bases, with 6 bases between the two germline ends. The CDR3 bases are TGTGCCAGCAGCTTCGACAGCTCTGGAAACACCATATATTTT. This encodes CASSFDSSGNTIYF.

The chain carries TRBV5-6 and TRBJ2-7; TRBD2 is a possible D gene (6 bases). The ends were cut back, 2 bases at V and 6 bases at J, with 24 bases in the middle. The germline gives CDR1 SGHDT, CDR2 YYEEEE. This CDR3 is 17 amino acids long. CDR3 sequence (DNA): TGTGCCAGCAGCTTCCTTGCACGGGGCCCAGAGGGACTCGAGCAGTACTTC. This gives the protein CASSFLARGPEGLEQYF.

The chain links TRBV7-9 to TRBJ1-1, with 8 bases matching TRBD1. CDR3 size: 15 residues. V shed 4 bases and J 0 bases; nucleotides not matched to a gene: 4. Germline loops: CDR1 SEHNR, CDR2 FQNEAQ (reference sequence). CDR3 bases: TGTGCCAGCAGCTCGAGGACAGGGATGAACACTGAAGCTTTCTTT. It translates to CASSSRTGMNTEAFF.

This clone was counted between two and nine times. This chain uses TRBV5-1 with TRBJ2-7; 9 nucleotides agree with TRBD1. Germline V gives CDR1 SGHRS, CDR2 YFSETQ. The trim removed 2 bases at V and 1 base at J, leaving 1 base unmatched. This CDR3 is 14 amino acids long. The CDR3 sequence: CASSFDRGSYEQYF. The CDR3 nucleotides are TGCGCCAGCAGCTTCGACAGGGGGTCCTACGAGCAGTACTTC. Full variable domain (missing parts from reference TRBV5-1 and TRBJ2-7): KAGVTQTPRYLIKTRGQQVTLSCSPISGHRSVSWYQQTPGQGLQFLFEYFSETQRNKGNFPGRFSGRQFSNSRSEMNVSTLELGDSALYLCASSFDRGSYEQYFGPGTRLTVT.